The present T cell receptor beta chain was sequenced within a study of cytomegalovirus exposure and HLA in healthy donors. Study-wide context: A data release that came early held roughly 85 million unique TCRs from HLA-typed donors.

Whole-study results and caveats: Researchers reported in a later analysis that a missense DCLRE1C variant was tied to TCR beta V- and J-gene trimming.

The PCR ran on 60 Vbeta and 13 Jbeta primers. Assay: immunoSEQ multiplex PCR; the TCRdb copy retains only in-frame clones and omits some. Of fewer than 200,000 clones in the sample, 73% are singletons; the top ten hold roughly 5.4%. This clone appeared once. What it recognizes is unknown. V lost 3 bases and J lost 5; bases outside the gene matches: 9. The germline V gene has CDR1 SGHTA and CDR2 FQGNSA. The length of the CDR3 is 15 residues. The receptor was isolated from a young woman in good health and CMV-seropositive. The sample consisted of PBMCs. This chain uses TRBV7-2 with TRBJ2-5; 7 bases map to TRBD2. Here the CDR3 reads CASSFPAGNSETQYF. CDR3 in DNA: TGTGCCAGCAGCTTCCCAGCGGGGAACTCGGAGACCCAGTACTTC.